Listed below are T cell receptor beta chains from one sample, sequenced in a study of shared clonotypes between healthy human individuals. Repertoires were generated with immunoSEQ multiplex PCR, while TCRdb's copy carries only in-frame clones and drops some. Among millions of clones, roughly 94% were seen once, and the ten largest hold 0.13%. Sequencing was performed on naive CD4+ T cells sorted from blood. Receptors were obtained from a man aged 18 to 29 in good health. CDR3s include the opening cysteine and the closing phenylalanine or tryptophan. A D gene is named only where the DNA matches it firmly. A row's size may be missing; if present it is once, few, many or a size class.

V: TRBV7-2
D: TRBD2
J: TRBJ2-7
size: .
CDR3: CASSQGLAGVLHEQYF
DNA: TGTGCCAGCAGCCAGGGACTAGCGGGAGTCTTACACGAGCAGTACTTC

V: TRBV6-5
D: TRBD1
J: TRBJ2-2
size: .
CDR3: CASSEQGSAGELFF
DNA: TGTGCCAGCAGTGAACAGGGGTCCGCCGGGGAGCTGTTTTTT

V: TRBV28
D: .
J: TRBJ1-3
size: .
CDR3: CASTGSGHSGNTIYF
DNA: TGTGCCAGCACAGGGTCGGGGCACTCTGGAAACACCATATATTTT

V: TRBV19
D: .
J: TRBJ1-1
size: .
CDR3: CASSRREGNTEAFF
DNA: TGTGCCAGTAGTCGCAGGGAGGGAAACACTGAAGCTTTCTTT

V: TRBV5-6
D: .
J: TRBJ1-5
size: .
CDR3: CASSFLWTGVQPQHF
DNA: .

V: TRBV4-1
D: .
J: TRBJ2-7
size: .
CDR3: CASSLRGHNSYEQYF
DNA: TGCGCCAGCAGCCTCAGGGGTCATAACTCCTACGAGCAGTACTTC

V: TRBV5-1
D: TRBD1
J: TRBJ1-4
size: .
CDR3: CASSSSYRGAGTNEKLFF
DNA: TGCGCCAGCAGTAGTTCCTACAGGGGAGCTGGAACTAATGAAAAACTGTTTTTT

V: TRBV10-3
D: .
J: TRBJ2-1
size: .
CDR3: CAISELGYNEQFF
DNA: TGTGCCATCAGTGAGTTGGGTTACAATGAGCAGTTCTTC

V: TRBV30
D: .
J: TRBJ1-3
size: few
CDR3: CAWSRNTIYF
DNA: TGTGCCTGGAGTCGAAACACCATATATTTT

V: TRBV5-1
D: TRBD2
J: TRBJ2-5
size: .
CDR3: CASSLTSGGQETQYF
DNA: TGCGCCAGCAGCTTAACTAGCGGAGGCCAAGAGACCCAGTACTTC

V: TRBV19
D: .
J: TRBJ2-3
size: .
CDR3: CATKAGQSDTQYF
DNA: TGTGCCACGAAGGCGGGACAATCAGATACGCAGTATTTT

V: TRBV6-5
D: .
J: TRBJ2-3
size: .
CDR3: CASSYSGGVSTDTQYF
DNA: TGTGCCAGCAGTTACTCTGGGGGAGTGAGCACAGATACGCAGTATTTT

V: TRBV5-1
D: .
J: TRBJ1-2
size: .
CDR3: CASSLGSDTYGYTF
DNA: TGCGCCAGCAGCTTGGGGTCGGATACTTATGGCTACACCTTC

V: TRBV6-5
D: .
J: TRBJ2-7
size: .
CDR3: CASSYSEKGQYEQYF
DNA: TGTGCCAGCAGTTACTCGGAAAAAGGGCAGTACGAGCAGTACTTC

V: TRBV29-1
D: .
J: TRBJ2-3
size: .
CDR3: CSALQGTDTQYF
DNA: TGCAGCGCCCTACAGGGCACAGATACGCAGTATTTT

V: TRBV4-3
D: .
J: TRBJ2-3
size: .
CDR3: CASGTGFYSDTQYF
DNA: TGCGCCAGCGGAACAGGGTTTTATTCAGATACGCAGTATTTT

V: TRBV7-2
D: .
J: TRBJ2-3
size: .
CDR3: CASSSTMRPGPIRTQYF
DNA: TGTGCCAGCAGCTCGACGATGAGACCGGGCCCAATTCGTACGCAGTATTTT

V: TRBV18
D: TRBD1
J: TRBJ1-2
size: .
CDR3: CASSPPNRGANYGYTF
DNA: TGTGCCAGCTCACCACCGAACAGGGGAGCTAACTATGGCTACACCTTC

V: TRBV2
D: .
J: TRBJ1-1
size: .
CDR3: CASIISTTEAFF
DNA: TGTGCCAGCATTATAAGTACCACTGAAGCTTTCTTT

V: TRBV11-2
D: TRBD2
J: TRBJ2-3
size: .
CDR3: CASSLSGRSTDTQYF
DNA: TGTGCCAGCAGCTTAAGCGGGAGATCGACAGATACGCAGTATTTT

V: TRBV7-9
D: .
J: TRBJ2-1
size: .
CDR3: CASTLSNEQFF
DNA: TGTGCCAGCACCCTTAGTAATGAGCAGTTCTTC

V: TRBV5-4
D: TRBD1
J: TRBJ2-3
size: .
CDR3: CASSLTQLAGGADTQYF
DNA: TGTGCCAGCAGCTTAACCCAGCTTGCAGGGGGAGCAGATACGCAGTATTTT

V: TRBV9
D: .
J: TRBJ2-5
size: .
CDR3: CASSVEGRNQETQYF
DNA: TGTGCCAGCAGCGTAGAAGGCAGGAACCAAGAGACCCAGTACTTC

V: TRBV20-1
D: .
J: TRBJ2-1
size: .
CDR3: CSAPARLEQFF
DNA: TGCAGTGCTCCTGCTAGACTTGAGCAGTTCTTC

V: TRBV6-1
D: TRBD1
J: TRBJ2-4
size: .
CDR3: CASSGGTVAKNIQYF
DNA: TGTGCCAGCAGTGGGGGGACAGTAGCCAAAAACATTCAGTACTTC

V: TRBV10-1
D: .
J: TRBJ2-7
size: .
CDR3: CASSESWGPSYEQYF
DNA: TGCGCCAGCAGTGAGTCCTGGGGTCCGTCCTACGAGCAGTACTTC

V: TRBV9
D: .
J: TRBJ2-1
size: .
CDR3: CASSVEISDEQFF
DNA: TGTGCCAGCAGCGTAGAGATTTCGGATGAGCAGTTCTTC

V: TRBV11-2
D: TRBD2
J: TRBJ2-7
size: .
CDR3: CASSFSGSGYEQYF
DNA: TGTGCCAGCAGTTTTAGCGGGAGCGGCTACGAGCAGTACTTC

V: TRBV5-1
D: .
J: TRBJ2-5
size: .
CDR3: CASSLQGWETQYF
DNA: TGCGCCAGCAGCTTACAGGGCTGGGAGACCCAGTACTTC

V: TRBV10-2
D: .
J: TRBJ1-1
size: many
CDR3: CASSESGRRTSF
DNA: TGCGCCAGCAGTGAGTCCGGCAGACGAACTTCCTTT

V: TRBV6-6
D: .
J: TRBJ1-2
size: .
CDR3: CASSYGGGGYTF
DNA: TGTGCCAGCAGTTACGGGGGCGGTGGCTACACCTTC

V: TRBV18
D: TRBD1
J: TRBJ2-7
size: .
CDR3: CASSPLYNPGQATYEQYF
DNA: TGTGCCAGCTCACCACTCTATAATCCGGGACAGGCGACGTACGAGCAGTACTTC

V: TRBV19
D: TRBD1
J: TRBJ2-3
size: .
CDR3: CASSKPGQGITDTQYF
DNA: TGTGCCAGTAGTAAGCCGGGACAGGGGATTACAGATACGCAGTATTTT

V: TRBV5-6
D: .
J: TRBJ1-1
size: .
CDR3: CASSGAGGGNTEAFF
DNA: TGTGCCAGCAGCGGCGCGGGGGGCGGTAACACTGAAGCTTTCTTT

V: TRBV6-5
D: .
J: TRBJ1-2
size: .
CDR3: CASSYVDGGSGGYTF
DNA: TGTGCCAGCAGTTACGTCGACGGGGGATCGGGTGGCTACACCTTC

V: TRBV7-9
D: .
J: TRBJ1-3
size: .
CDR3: CASSPSQAGNTIYF
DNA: TGTGCCAGCAGCCCAAGCCAGGCGGGAAACACCATATATTTT

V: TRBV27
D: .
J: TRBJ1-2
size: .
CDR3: CASSATRAAARANYGYTF
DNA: TGTGCCAGCAGTGCAACCCGGGCCGCCGCGCGGGCTAACTATGGCTACACCTTC

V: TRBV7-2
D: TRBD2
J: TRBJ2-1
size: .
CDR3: CASSSTSGKKGEQFF
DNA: TGTGCCAGCAGCTCGACTAGCGGGAAGAAGGGTGAGCAGTTCTTC

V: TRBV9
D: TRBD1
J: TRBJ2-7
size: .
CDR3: CASSVGAGTGLYEQYF
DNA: TGTGCCAGCAGCGTAGGGGCCGGGACAGGCCTCTACGAGCAGTACTTC

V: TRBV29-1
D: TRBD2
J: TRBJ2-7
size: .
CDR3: CSVVRGTSGDEQYF
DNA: TGCAGCGTTGTACGTGGGACTAGCGGGGACGAGCAGTACTTC

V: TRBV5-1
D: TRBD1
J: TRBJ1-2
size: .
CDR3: CASSLDGTATLFGYTF
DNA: TGCGCCAGCAGCTTGGACGGGACAGCGACTCTCTTTGGCTACACCTTC

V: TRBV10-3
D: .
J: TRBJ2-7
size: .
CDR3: CAISERGDAYEQYF
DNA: TGTGCCATCAGTGAGCGGGGCGACGCCTACGAGCAGTACTTC

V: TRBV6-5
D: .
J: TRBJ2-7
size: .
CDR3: CASARGLDYEQYF
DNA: TGTGCCAGCGCGAGGGGGTTAGACTACGAGCAGTACTTC

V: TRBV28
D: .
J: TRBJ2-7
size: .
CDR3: CASSLNVSPNWQYF
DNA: TGTGCCAGCAGTTTAAACGTCAGCCCCAACTGGCAGTACTTC

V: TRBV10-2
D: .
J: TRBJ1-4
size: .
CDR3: CASYPGRNEKLFF
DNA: TGCGCCAGCTACCCAGGGCGAAATGAAAAACTGTTTTTT

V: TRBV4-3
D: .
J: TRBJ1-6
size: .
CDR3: CASSQDAAGSDSPLHF
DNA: TGCGCCAGCAGCCAAGATGCGGCAGGGTCCGATTCACCCCTCCACTTT

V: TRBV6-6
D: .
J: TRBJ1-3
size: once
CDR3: CASSPWTAGNTIYF
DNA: TGTGCCAGCAGCCCTTGGACCGCTGGAAACACCATATATTTT

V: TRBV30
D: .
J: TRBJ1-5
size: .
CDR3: CAWSVQAGKRQPQHF
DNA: TGTGCCTGGAGTGTTCAGGCAGGGAAGCGTCAGCCCCAGCATTTT

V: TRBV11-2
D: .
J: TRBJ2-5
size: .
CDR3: CASSLDWGSQETQYF
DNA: TGTGCCAGCAGCTTAGATTGGGGCAGCCAAGAGACCCAGTACTTC

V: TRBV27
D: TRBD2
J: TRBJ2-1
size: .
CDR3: CASSLERLAGYNEQFF
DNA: TGTGCCAGCAGTTTAGAGAGACTAGCGGGTTACAATGAGCAGTTCTTC

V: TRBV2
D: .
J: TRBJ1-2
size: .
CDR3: CARQQVYYGYTF
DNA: TGTGCCAGACAACAGGTTTACTATGGCTACACCTTC

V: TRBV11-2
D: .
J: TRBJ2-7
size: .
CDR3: CASSLGYGEQYF
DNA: TGTGCCAGCAGCTTAGGTTACGGGGAGCAGTACTTC

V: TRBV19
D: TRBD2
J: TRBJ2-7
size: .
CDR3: CASSYGTSGSAYEQYF
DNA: TGTGCCAGTAGCTACGGGACTAGCGGGTCTGCCTACGAGCAGTACTTC

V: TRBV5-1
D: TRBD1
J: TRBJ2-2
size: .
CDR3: CASTPPGQGNTGELFF
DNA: TGCGCCAGCACCCCCCCGGGACAGGGAAACACCGGGGAGCTGTTTTTT

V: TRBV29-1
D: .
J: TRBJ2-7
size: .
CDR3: CSVEDRGYEQYF
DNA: TGCAGCGTTGAAGATCGGGGGTACGAGCAGTACTTC

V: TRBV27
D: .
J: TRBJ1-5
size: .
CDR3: CASSPVGRGNQPQHF
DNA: TGTGCCAGCAGTCCGGTGGGTAGGGGCAATCAGCCCCAGCATTTT

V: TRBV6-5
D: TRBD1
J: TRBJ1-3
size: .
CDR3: CASSSGQLSGNTIYF
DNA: TGTGCCAGCAGCTCGGGACAGCTCTCTGGAAACACCATATATTTT

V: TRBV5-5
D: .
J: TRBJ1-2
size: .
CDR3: CASSFSQNYGYTF
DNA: TGTGCCAGCAGCTTCTCACAGAACTATGGCTACACCTTC